This T cell receptor beta chain originates from a study of control samples from healthy donors and cancer patients. The table came from immunoSEQ multiplex PCR; TCRdb's copy has only in-frame clones and leaves some out. Here the sample spans more than 100,000 clones, around nine tenths being singletons. This clonotype was sampled from a man between 60 and 75 years old with lung cancer. Sequencing was carried out using PBMCs.

The CDR3 DNA is TGTGCCAGCATGGAACGGGGGGCCGAAAATGAGCAGTTCTTC. Amino acid sequence: CASMERGAENEQFF. The chain employs TRBV7-8 and TRBJ2-1; D might be TRBD2 (7 bases). Trimming cost V 7 bases and J 7 bases, with 17 bases left between them. The CDR3 extends over 14 amino acids. Germline CDR1 SGHVS, CDR2 FQNEAQ.